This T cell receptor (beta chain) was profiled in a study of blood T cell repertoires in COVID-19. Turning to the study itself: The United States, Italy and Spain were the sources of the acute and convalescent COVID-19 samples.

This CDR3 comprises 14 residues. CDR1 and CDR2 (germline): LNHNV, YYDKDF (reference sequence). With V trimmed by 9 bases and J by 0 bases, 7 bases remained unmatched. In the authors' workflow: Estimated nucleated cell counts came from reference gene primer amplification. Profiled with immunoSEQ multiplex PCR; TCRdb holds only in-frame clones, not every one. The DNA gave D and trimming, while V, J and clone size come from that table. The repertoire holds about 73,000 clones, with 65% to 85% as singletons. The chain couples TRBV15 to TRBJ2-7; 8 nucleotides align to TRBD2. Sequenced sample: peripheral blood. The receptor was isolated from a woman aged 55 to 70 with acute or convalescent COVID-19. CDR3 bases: TGTGCCACAAGGCCCAGCGGGAGCTCCTACGAGCAGTACTTC. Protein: CATRPSGSSYEQYF.